The clone carrying this T cell receptor beta chain was picked up many times. The data were obtained in a study of identical twins. V shed 2 bases, J shed 0 bases, and the junction held 3 bases outside the gene matches. The CDR3 has 15 residues. TCRdb fed the 5' RACE reads into MiXCR, producing one record per CDR3 protein. This sample has roughly 770,000 distinct CDR3 sequences, with about 20% found just once. These data were also filed under a second study, of T cells expressing NK-cell markers.

This sequence was found in a woman under 30 in good health. This chain links TRBV12-3 or TRBV12-4 with TRBJ1-1; 7 bases map to TRBD1. The sequencing input was PBMCs. The CDR3 sequence is CASSLQGGMNTEAFF. CDR3 nucleotides: TGTGCCAGCAGTTTACAGGGGGGGATGAACACTGAAGCTTTCTTT.